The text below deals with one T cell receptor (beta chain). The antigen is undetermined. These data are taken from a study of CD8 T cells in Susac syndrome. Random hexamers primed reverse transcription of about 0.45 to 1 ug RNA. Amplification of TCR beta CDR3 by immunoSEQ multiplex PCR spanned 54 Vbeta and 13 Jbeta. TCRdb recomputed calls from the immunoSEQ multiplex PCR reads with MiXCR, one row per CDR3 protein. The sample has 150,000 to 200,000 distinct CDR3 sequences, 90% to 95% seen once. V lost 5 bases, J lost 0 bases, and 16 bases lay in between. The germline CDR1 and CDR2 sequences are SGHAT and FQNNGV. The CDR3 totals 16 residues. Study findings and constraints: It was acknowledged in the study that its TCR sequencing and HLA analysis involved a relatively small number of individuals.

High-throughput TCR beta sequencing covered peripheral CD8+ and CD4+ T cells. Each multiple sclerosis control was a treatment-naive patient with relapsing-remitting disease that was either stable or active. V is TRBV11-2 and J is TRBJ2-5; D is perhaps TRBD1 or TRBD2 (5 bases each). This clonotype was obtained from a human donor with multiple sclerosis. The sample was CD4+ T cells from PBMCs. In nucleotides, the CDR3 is TGTGCCAGCAGCCTCGGGGCCGACCCCTACCAAGAGACCCAGTACTTC. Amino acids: CASSLGADPYQETQYF.